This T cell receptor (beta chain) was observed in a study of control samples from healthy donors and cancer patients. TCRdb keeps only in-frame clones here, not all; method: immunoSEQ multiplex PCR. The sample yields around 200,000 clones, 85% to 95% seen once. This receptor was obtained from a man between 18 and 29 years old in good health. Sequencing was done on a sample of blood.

The CDR3 region is CAISEWTGGFHTDTQYF. The CDR3 nucleotides are TGTGCCATCAGTGAGTGGACAGGGGGCTTTCACACAGATACGCAGTATTTT. The chain employs TRBV10-3 and TRBJ2-3, with TRBD1 identical over 11 bases. V was pared by 1 base and J by 2 bases, with 5 bases of the junction left unmatched. CDR3 length: 17 residues. The germline CDR1 and CDR2 sequences are ENHRY and SYGVKD.